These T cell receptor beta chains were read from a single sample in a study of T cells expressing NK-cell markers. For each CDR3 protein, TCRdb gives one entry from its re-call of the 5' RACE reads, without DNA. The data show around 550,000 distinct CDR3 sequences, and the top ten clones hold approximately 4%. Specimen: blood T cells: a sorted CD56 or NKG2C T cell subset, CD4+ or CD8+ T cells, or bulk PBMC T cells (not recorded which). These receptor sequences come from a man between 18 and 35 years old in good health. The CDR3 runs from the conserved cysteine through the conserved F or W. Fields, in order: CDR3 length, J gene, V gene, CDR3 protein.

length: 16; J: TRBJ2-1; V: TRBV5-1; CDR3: CASSLDPGFSYNEQFF
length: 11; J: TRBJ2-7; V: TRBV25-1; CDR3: CASSSGTEQYF
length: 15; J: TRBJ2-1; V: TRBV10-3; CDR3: CAISPPGTRGDEQFF
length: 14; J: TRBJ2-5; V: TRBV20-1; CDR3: CSAQDRDGKETQYF
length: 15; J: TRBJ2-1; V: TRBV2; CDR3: CASSFLLAGGAEQFF
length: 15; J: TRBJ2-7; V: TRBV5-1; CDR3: CASSLVRGGPYEQYF
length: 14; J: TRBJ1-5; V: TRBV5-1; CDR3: CASSPGQSNQPQHF
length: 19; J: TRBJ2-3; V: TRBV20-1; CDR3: CSASRGLAGQDVSTDTQYF
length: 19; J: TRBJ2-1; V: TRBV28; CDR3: CASSLFRLAGGHVSNEQFF
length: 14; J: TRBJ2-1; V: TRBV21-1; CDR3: CASMGLAENNEQFF
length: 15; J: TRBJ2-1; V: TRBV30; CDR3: CAWSVHQYENNEQFF
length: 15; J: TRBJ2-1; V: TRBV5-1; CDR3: CASSPPVEMYNEQFF
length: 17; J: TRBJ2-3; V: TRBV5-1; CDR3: CASSLYYTGASRDTQYF
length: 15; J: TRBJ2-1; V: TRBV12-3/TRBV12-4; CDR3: CASSPSLAVYNEQFF
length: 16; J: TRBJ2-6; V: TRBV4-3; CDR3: CASSQGGFSGANVLTF